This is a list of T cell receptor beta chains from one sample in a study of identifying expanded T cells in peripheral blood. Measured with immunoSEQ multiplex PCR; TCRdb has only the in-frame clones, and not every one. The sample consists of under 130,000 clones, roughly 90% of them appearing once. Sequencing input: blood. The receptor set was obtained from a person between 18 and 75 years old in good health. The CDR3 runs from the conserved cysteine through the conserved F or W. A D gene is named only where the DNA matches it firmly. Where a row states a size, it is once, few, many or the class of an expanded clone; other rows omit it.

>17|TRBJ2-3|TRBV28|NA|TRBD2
CASSRPGLAGGGNTQYF
TGTGCCAGCAGCCGACCTGGACTAGCGGGGGGAGGGAATACGCAGTATTTT
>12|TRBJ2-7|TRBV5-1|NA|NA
CASSFDIHEQYF
TGCGCCAGCAGCTTCGACATCCACGAGCAGTACTTC
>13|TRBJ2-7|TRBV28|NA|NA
CASSFFRTYEQYF
TGTGCCAGCAGTTTCTTCAGGACCTACGAGCAGTACTTC
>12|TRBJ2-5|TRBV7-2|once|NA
CASSRVEETQYF
TGTGCCAGCAGCCGGGTGGAAGAGACCCAGTACTTC
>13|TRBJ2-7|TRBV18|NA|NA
CASSPYSSYEQYF
TGTGCCAGCTCACCGTACAGTTCCTACGAGCAGTACTTC
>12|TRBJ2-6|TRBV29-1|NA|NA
CSVVSGANVLTF
TGCAGCGTTGTGTCGGGGGCCAACGTCCTGACTTTC
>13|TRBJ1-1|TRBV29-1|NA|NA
CSPRRALDTEAFF
TGCAGCCCCCGGAGGGCCCTGGACACTGAAGCTTTCTTT
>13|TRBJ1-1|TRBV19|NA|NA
CASKGQGNTEAFF
TGTGCCAGTAAGGGACAAGGGAACACTGAAGCTTTCTTT
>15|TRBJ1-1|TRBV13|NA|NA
CASSLEGGGNTEAFF
TGTGCCAGCAGCTTAGAGGGAGGGGGGAACACTGAAGCTTTCTTT
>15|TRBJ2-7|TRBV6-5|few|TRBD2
CASSQELAGVREQYF
TGTGCCAGCAGTCAAGAACTAGCGGGGGTTAGGGAGCAGTACTTC
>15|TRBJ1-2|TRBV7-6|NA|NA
CASSLLAGSNYGYTF
TGTGCCAGCAGCTTATTAGCAGGGTCAAACTATGGCTACACCTTC
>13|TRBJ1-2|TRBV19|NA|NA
CASAPGDDYGYTF
TGTGCCAGCGCCCCTGGGGATGACTATGGCTACACCTTC
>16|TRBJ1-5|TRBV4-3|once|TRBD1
CASSQNHRGSNQPQHF
TGCGCCAGCAGCCAAAACCACAGGGGGAGCAATCAGCCCCAGCATTTT
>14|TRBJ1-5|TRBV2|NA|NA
CASSYGQQNQPQHF
TGTGCCAGCAGCTACGGACAGCAAAATCAGCCCCAGCATTTT
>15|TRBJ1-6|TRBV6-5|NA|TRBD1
CASSSQGQGVVPLHF
TGTGCCAGCAGTTCTCAGGGACAGGGGGTCGTTCCCCTCCACTTT
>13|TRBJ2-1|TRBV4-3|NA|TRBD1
CASSQGQGAEQFF
TGCGCCAGCAGCCAAGGGCAGGGGGCTGAGCAGTTCTTC
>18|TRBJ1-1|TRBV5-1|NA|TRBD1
CASSLVIEGTSGGTEAFF
TGCGCCAGCAGCTTGGTTATTGAGGGGACCTCAGGGGGCACTGAAGCTTTCTTT
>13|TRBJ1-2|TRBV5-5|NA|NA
CASTVGVNYGYTF
TGTGCCAGCACCGTCGGAGTTAACTATGGCTACACCTTC
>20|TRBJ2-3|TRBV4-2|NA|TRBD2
CASSQVSTSGGAPRTDTQYF
TGTGCCAGCAGCCAAGTTTCGACTAGCGGGGGGGCCCCGCGCACAGATACGCAGTATTTT
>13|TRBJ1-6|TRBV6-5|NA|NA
CAVSRGTNSPLHF
TGTGCCGTCAGTAGGGGCACTAATTCACCCCTCCACTTT
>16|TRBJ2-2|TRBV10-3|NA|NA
CAISGGTSVRTGELFF
TGTGCCATCAGTGGGGGGACTTCCGTCCGGACCGGGGAGCTGTTTTTT
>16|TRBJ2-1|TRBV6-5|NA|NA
CASSYQQGGGFFEQFF
TGTGCCAGCAGTTACCAGCAGGGGGGAGGGTTTTTTGAGCAGTTCTTC
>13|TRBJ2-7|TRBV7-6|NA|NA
CASSPTTYYEQYF
TGTGCCAGCAGCCCCACAACTTACTACGAGCAGTACTTC
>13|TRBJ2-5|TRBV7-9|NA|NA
CASSLPGWGTQYF
TGTGCCAGCAGCTTGCCAGGATGGGGGACCCAGTACTTC
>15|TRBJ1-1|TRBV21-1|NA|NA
CASSKFGKMNTEAFF
TGTGCCAGCAGCAAATTCGGTAAAATGAACACTGAAGCTTTCTTT
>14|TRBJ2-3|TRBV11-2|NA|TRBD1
CASSRTGEGDTQYF
TGTGCCAGCAGCCGGACAGGGGAGGGGGATACGCAGTATTTT
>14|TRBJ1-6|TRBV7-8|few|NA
CASSSVGSNSPLHF
TGTGCCAGCAGCTCGGTGGGGAGCAATTCACCCCTCCACTTT
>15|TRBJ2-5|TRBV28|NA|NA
CASSLPMVGFETQYF
TGTGCCAGCAGTTTGCCCATGGTGGGATTCGAGACCCAGTACTTC
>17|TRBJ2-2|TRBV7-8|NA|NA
CASSHQGLARGTGELFF
TGTGCCAGCAGCCACCAGGGGTTAGCCCGAGGGACCGGGGAGCTGTTTTTT
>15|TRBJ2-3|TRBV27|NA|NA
CASSRSWWAPDTQYF
TGTGCCAGCTCCCGTAGTTGGTGGGCCCCAGATACGCAGTATTTT
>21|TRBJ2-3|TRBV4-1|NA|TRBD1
CASSQERFGRGLTGGADTQYF
TGCGCCAGCAGCCAAGAGCGCTTTGGACGGGGATTGACAGGGGGAGCAGATACGCAGTATTTT
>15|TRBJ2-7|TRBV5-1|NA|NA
CASSPSIGQAYEQYF
TGCGCCAGCAGCCCAAGCATCGGGCAAGCCTACGAGCAGTACTTC
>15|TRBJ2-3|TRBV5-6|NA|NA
CASSSGVSVGDTQYF
TGTGCCAGCAGCTCGGGGGTCTCCGTTGGAGATACGCAGTATTTT
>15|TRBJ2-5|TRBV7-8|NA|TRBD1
CASSWPDRGQETQYF
TGTGCCAGCAGCTGGCCGGACAGGGGGCAAGAGACCCAGTACTTC
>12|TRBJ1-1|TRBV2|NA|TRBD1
CARRTGNTEAFF
TGTGCCAGACGGACAGGGAACACTGAAGCTTTCTTT
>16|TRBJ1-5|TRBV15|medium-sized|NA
CATSRDYQGGNQPQHF
TGTGCCACCAGCAGAGATTACCAGGGAGGCAATCAGCCCCAGCATTTT
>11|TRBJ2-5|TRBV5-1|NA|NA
CASSQRETQYF
TGCGCCAGCAGCCAAAGGGAGACCCAGTACTTC
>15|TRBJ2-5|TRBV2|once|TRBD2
CASGGVGSGLETQYF
TGTGCCAGCGGTGGGGTTGGTAGCGGGCTAGAGACCCAGTACTTC
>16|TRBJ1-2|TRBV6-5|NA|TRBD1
CASSFIRTGGGYGYTF
TGTGCCAGCAGTTTCATCCGGACAGGGGGCGGCTATGGCTACACCTTC
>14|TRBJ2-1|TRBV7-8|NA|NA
CASSSGPVRDEQFF
TGTGCCAGCAGCTCCGGACCAGTTAGGGATGAGCAGTTCTTC
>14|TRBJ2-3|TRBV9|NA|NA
CASSVNVAWDTQYF
TGTGCCAGCAGCGTTAATGTCGCATGGGATACGCAGTATTTT
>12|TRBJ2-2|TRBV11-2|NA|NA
CAFREGTGELFF
TGTGCCTTTCGGGAAGGGACCGGGGAGCTGTTTTTT
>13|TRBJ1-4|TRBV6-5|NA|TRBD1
CASSYGTGEKLFF
TGTGCCAGCAGTTACGGGACAGGCGAAAAACTGTTTTTT
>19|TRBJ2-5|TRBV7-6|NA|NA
CASSLGSPLNRVMKETQYF
TGTGCCAGCAGCTTAGGTTCCCCCCTAAACAGGGTAATGAAAGAGACCCAGTACTTC
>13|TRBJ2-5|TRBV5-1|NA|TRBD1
CASSQGAGVTQYF
TGCGCCAGCAGCCAGGGGGCAGGAGTGACCCAGTACTTC
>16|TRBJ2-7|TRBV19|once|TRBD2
CASSKVGAGGSYEQYF
TGTGCCAGTAGCAAAGTGGGGGCGGGGGGCTCCTACGAGCAGTACTTC
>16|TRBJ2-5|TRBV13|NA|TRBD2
CASSSRTSGGRQTQYF
TGTGCCAGCAGCTCCCGGACTAGCGGGGGACGGCAGACCCAGTACTTC
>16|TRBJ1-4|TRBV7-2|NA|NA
CASSLLVRPRWEELFF
TGTGCCAGCAGCTTGCTAGTCAGGCCTCGCTGGGAGGAACTGTTTTTT